This T cell receptor (beta chain) is drawn from a study of blood T cell repertoires in COVID-19 (dated by TCRdb to between 2020 and 2021). With regard to the full study: Collaborator samples came from the United States, Italy and Spain and covered acute and convalescent phases of COVID-19. The material from the prospective study consisted of cDNA or gDNA derived from T cells, B-cell-depleted T cells, or PBMCs. Subjects who had been exposed to COVID-19, were actively infected with it, or had recovered from it provided the deeply sampled blood TCRbeta repertoires that made up the dataset. The repertoires were released in a freely available public database intended as a resource for research on the immune response to SARS-CoV-2. The samples were drawn from two sources: the first 160 participants of the ongoing ImmuneRACE study, and 1,200 or so subjects contributed by 6 global collaborators. The sample metadata nearly always contained a de-identified subject ID, COVID-19 status, age in years and sex. HLA class I and class II types, where available, came from metadata supplied by the sample provider rather than from assay-based typing.

As to this clone: Its cognate antigen has yet to be identified. No base quality values were provided; no much bigger clone lies one nucleotide off.

The germline V end is reduced by 5 bases and the J end by 1 base; junction bases left unmatched: 1. The CDR3 sequence holds 14 residues, the cysteine and phenylalanine included. Only CDR3 DNA is held: 42 bases, read in frame from base 1. According to the germline V gene, CDR1 reads SGHDT and CDR2 reads YYEEEE. Each collaborating institution followed its own protocols to collect whole blood in K2EDTA tubes. Collaborator samples were shipped for TCRbeta analysis as frozen whole blood, isolated PBMCs, or DNA extracted from either sample type. Overall study results and their limits: How much clinical and demographic metadata was included differed by source and by participant, and the metadata was provided uncurated.

The immunoSEQ Assay, a bias-controlled multiplex PCR, was used to amplify TCRbeta CDR3 regions from genomic DNA. The authors' pipeline ran thus. Within the assay, amplification of reference gene primers was used to estimate how many nucleated cells each sample contained. Sequence reads were collapsed and filtered to measure the absolute abundance of every unique TCRbeta CDR3 rearrangement. For each sample, productive Simpson clonality was calculated as the square root of Simpson's diversity index over productive rearrangements. As stored in TCRdb, this immuneACCESS dataset retains in-frame rearrangements with V and J assigned. A fraction of the clones does not appear; measured against another copy, unresolved V genes explain less than half of the discrepancy, and the remainder lacks a known reason. The DNA was the basis for D and trimming; V, J and clone size are from that table. The sample yields 100,000 to 150,000 clones; over 60% were counted once. Approximately 2% of the sample is in the top ten clones.

This sequence originates from a woman aged 70-85 years with acute or convalescent COVID-19. The V and J segments used are TRBV5-6 and TRBJ2-2, with 8 junctional bases fitting TRBD1. The source material was peripheral blood. The CDR3 reads CASRGTGNTGELFF. DNA sequence: TGTGCCAGCAGGGGGACAGGGAACACCGGGGAGCTGTTTTTT. The CDR3, completed at both ends by the reference TRBV5-6 and TRBJ2-2 genes, gives the full variable domain DAGVTQSPTHLIKTRGQQVTLRCSPKSGHDTVSWYQQALGQGPQFIFQYYEEEERQRGNFPDRFSGHQFPNYSSELNVNALLLGDSALYLCASRGTGNTGELFFGEGSRLTVL.